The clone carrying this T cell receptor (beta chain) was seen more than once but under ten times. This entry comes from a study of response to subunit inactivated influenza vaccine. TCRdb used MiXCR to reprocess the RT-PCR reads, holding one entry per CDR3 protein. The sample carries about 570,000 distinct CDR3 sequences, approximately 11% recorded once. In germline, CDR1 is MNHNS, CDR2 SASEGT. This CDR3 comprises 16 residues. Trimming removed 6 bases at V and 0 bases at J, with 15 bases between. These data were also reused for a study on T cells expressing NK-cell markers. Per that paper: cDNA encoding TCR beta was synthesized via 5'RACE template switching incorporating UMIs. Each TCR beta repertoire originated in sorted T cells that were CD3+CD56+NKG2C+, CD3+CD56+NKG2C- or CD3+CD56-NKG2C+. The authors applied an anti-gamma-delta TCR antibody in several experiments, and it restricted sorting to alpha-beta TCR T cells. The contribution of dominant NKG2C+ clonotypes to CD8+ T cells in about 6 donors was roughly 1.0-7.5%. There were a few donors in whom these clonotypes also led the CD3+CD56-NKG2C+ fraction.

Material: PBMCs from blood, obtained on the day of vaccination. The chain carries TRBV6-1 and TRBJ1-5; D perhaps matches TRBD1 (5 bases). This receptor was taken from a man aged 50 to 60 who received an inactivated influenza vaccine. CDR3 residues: CASRVGTYLSNQPQHF. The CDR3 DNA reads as TGTGCCAGCAGGGTAGGGACTTACCTTAGCAATCAGCCCCAGCATTTT.